Each of the 18 T cell receptor beta chains below was sequenced from the same sample in a study of T cell clonality in common variable immunodeficiency. Here immunoSEQ multiplex PCR was the method, and the copy in TCRdb shows in-frame clones only, minus some. This set yields approximately 44,000 clones and no singletons; the top ten hold approximately 2.7%. The sample consisted of peripheral blood mononuclear cells. These receptors were taken from a person between 18 and 70 years old in good health.

This clone was seen at least ten times. The read finishes 3 residues shy of the CDR3 end, and the germline J gene is used to complete it. The chain has TRBV10-3 and TRBJ1-1, with a possible D match to TRBD1 (5 bases). The CDR3 has 14 residues. CDR1 and CDR2 from the germline V gene are ENHRY and SYGVKD. The V end was cut by 5 bases, the J end by 1 base, with 11 bases between. The CDR3 here is CAISSDTGNTEAFF. The CDR3 DNA, read in part, is TGTGCCATCAGTTCGGATACAGGGAACACTGAA.

This clone has ten or more counts. Read data end 3 residues before the CDR3 end; the end is taken from the germline J gene. The chain uses TRBV6-1 and TRBJ2-7; D not resolved. The V end was cut by 0 bases, the J end by 0 bases, with 12 bases between. The CDR3 covers 16 residues. Germline V gives CDR1 MNHNS, CDR2 SASEGT. The sequenced CDR3 bases are TGTGCCAGCAGTGAAGCGCCCGGGTTTAGCTCCTACGAG. It is translated as CASSEAPGFSSYE. The full CDR3 sequence reads CASSEAPGFSSYEQYF.

In its sample, this clone was seen many times. The missing CDR3 end, 3 residues past where the read stops, is filled in from the germline J gene. The J gene is TRBJ1-1, the V gene TRBV20-1; perhaps TRBD1 as D (5 bases). The germline V gene encodes CDR1 DFQATT and CDR2 SNEGSKA (reference sequence). Trimming removed 0 bases from V and 1 base from J, with 6 bases in between. CDR3 length: 13 amino acids. The CDR3 region is CSARDTGNTEAFF. The covered CDR3 bases are TGCAGTGCTAGAGATACAGGGAACACTGAA.

This clone has ten or more counts. Read coverage stops 3 residues before the CDR3 terminus; the germline J gene supplies the remainder. V and J are TRBV2 and TRBJ2-2, with unresolved D. Germline assignment: CDR1 SNHLY and CDR2 FYNNEI. The germline V and J ends were trimmed by 4 bases and 1 base, with 4 bases remaining between them. The CDR3 runs to 13 residues. Partial CDR3 DNA: TGTGCCAGCAGTGTCATGAACACCGGGGAG. As protein: CASSVMNTGE. The entire CDR3 is CASSVMNTGELFF.

For this clone: A read error may produce the germline difference seen at one junction end. The read comes to an end 3 residues before the CDR3 does, leaving the germline J gene to fill in the end. This chain joins TRBV7-7 and TRBJ1-1, with a tentative D call TRBD1 (6 bases). Germline CDR1 reads SSHAT; CDR2 reads FNYEAQ (reference sequence). This CDR3 comprises 16 residues. The CDR3 loop reads CASSYSDSIMNTEAFF. CDR3 DNA, as far as it was read: TGTGCTAGCAGCTACTCGGACAGTATTATGAACACTGAA.

There are many counts of this clone. The observed sequence ends 3 residues before the CDR3 terminus, with the missing tail filled in from the germline J gene. This chain joins TRBV18 and TRBJ2-7; 9 bases are shared with TRBD1. CDR1 is KGHSH and CDR2 is LQKENI in the germline V gene. The CDR3 has 15 amino acids. Trimming at V came to 0 bases and at J to 1 base, leaving 1 base not matched to a gene. The CDR3: CASSPPGQGSYEQYF. CDR3 DNA, as far as it was read: TGTGCCAGCTCACCACCGGGACAGGGTTCCTACGAG.

This clone was counted at least ten times. The CDR3 end lies 3 residues beyond the end of the read and is filled in from the germline J gene. The V and J genes are TRBV4-1 and TRBJ2-1; TRBD2 is a possible D gene (6 bases). This CDR3 has 15 residues. Germline lookup yields CDR1 MGHRA and CDR2 YSYEKL. Trimming shortened V by 4 bases and J by 5 bases, and 15 bases separated the two germline ends. The CDR3 region is CASSPTRNFNNEQFF. The CDR3 DNA, read in part, is TGCGCCAGCAGCCCGACTAGAAATTTTAACAATGAG.

In its sample, this clone was seen many times. The CDR3 end lies 3 residues beyond the end of the read and is filled in from the germline J gene. This chain joins TRBV10-3 and TRBJ1-4; TRBD1 aligns across 8 bases. The CDR3 runs to 14 residues. Trimming at V came to 6 bases and at J to 8 bases, leaving 8 bases not matched to a gene. Germline-derived CDR1 and CDR2 are ENHRY and SYGVKD. The CDR3: CAIRDPRGPEKLFF. CDR3 DNA, as far as it was read: TGTGCCATCAGGGACCCCAGGGGGCCGGAAAAA.

This clone has ten or more counts. An end of the junction differs from the germline gene, which may be a read error. The CDR3 goes on 3 residues after the read ends, and that part is filled in from the germline J gene. The V call is TRBV7-9, the J call TRBJ1-6; TRBD1 matches at 7 bases. Germline CDR1 reads SEHNR; CDR2 reads FQNEAQ (reference sequence). The CDR3 runs to 14 residues. CDR3 in amino acids: CASSSEGANLPLHF. The covered CDR3 bases are TGTGCCAGCAGCTCAGAGGGGGCTAATTTACCC.

This clone was counted ten times or more. From the germline J gene comes the end of the CDR3, since the read stops 3 residues before it. The chain uses TRBV20-1 and TRBJ2-1, with TRBD2 matching over 8 bases. The germline CDR1 and CDR2 sequences are DFQATT and SNEGSKA (reference sequence). The CDR3 loop spans 16 amino acids. After removal of 0 bases from V and 6 bases from J, the junction contained 10 bases not matched to a gene. This CDR3 is CSARDSRAGDVNEQFF. The CDR3 bases that were read are TGCAGTGCTAGAGATTCAAGAGCGGGAGATGTCAATGAG.

This clone was observed at least ten times. Read sequence stops 3 residues before the CDR3 end, and the germline J gene provides the missing end. The V gene is TRBV4-1, the J gene TRBJ1-1, with unresolved D. V gave up 1 base and J gave up 1 base, with 7 bases separating them. Per the germline V gene, CDR1 is MGHRA and CDR2 is YSYEKL. This CDR3 spans 14 amino acids. The CDR3 bases that were read are TGCGCCAGCAGCCAAGGGCCCCAGAACACTGAA. Amino acids: CASSQGPQNTE. In full, the CDR3 is CASSQGPQNTEAFF.

This clone was seen at least ten times. The read gets to within 3 residues of the CDR3 end, and the germline J gene fills in the rest. V usage is TRBV7-2 and J usage is TRBJ1-1; tentative D call: TRBD1 (5 bases). Germline V gives CDR1 SGHTA, CDR2 FQGNSA. The CDR3 is made up of 13 amino acids. The V gene lost 4 bases and the J gene lost 1 base, with 7 bases spanning the gap. The DNA read from the CDR3 is TGTGCCAGCAGCTCGGGGGGGAACACTGAA. This codes for CASSSGGNTE. The entire CDR3 sequence reads CASSSGGNTEAFF.

This clone was observed at least ten times. The read stops 3 residues short of the end of the CDR3; the missing end is completed from the germline J gene. The chain recombines TRBV7-6 with TRBJ2-3, with 7 bases identical to TRBD2. This CDR3 is 16 amino acids long. Germline values: CDR1 SGHVS, CDR2 FNYEAQ. The J segment lost 3 bases and the V segment lost 1 base, leaving 7 bases of the junction unmatched. The CDR3 sequence is CASSLVAGVITDTQYF. The CDR3 bases that were read are TGTGCCAGCAGCTTAGTGGCGGGAGTAATTACAGATACG.

This clone was found a few times. Coverage ceases 3 residues before the CDR3 finishes, and the germline J gene fills in the end. The gene calls are TRBV2 and TRBJ1-5; 7 bases align to TRBD1. J gave up 0 bases and V 4 bases, and 12 bases lay outside the gene matches. The CDR3 totals 18 residues. Per the germline V gene, CDR1 is SNHLY and CDR2 is FYNNEI. The CDR3 sequence is CASSATLGTANSNQPQHF. The sequenced CDR3 bases are TGTGCCAGCAGTGCTACACTGGGGACAGCTAATAGCAATCAGCCC.

Ten or more counts support this clone. Coverage ceases 3 residues before the CDR3 finishes, and the germline J gene fills in the end. The chain combines TRBV7-9 with TRBJ1-2; the match to TRBD1 covers 9 bases. The germline V gene has CDR1 SEHNR and CDR2 FQNEAQ (reference sequence). J gave up 6 bases and V 4 bases, and 3 bases lay outside the gene matches. The CDR3 is 13 amino acids. CDR3 DNA, as far as it was read: TGTGCCAGCAGCTCGACAGGGGGACATGGC. The encoded protein is CASSSTGGHG. The full CDR3 reads CASSSTGGHGYTF.

As regards this clone: The junction differs from germline at one of its ends, possibly a read error. From the germline J gene comes the end of the CDR3, since the read stops 3 residues before it. Other DNA sequences from this sample encode an identical CDR3 as well. The chain has TRBV2 and TRBJ2-1; 9 nucleotides align to TRBD2. The germline V gene has CDR1 SNHLY and CDR2 FYNNEI. The CDR3 extends over 13 amino acids. The CDR3 loop is CASLASGANEQFF. CDR3 DNA, as far as it was read: TGCGCCAGCTTAGCTAGCGGGGCAAATGAG.

This clone was seen many times. The read ends 3 residues shy of where the CDR3 ends; the end is completed using the germline J gene. The genes are TRBV5-1 and TRBJ1-2; 9 nucleotides line up with TRBD1. With V trimmed by 1 base and J by 4 bases, 8 bases remained unmatched. The CDR3 is 16 residues long. Germline-derived CDR1 and CDR2 are SGHRS and YFSETQ. CDR3 DNA, as far as it was read: TGCGCCAGCAGCTTGCTCGACAGGGGGGGGGTCTATGGC. It translates to CASSLLDRGGVYG. The CDR3, in full, reads CASSLLDRGGVYGYTF.

This clone was seen ten or more times. The CDR3 goes on 3 residues after the read ends, and that part is filled in from the germline J gene. The chain carries TRBV20-1 and TRBJ2-2, with D perhaps given as TRBD1 or TRBD2 (5 bases each). CDR1 is DFQATT, CDR2 SNEGSKA, per germline (reference sequence). The CDR3 is made up of 15 amino acids. The V gene lost 0 bases and the J gene lost 6 bases, with 14 bases spanning the gap. CDR3 in amino acids: CSARERRGAAGELFF. The sequenced part of the CDR3 DNA is TGCAGTGCTAGAGAGAGGCGAGGGGCAGCCGGGGAG.